Listed below are T cell receptor beta chains from one sample, sequenced in a study of CD8 T cells in ankylosing spondylitis. TCRdb re-analysed the 5' RACE reads in MiXCR, keeping a single row per CDR3 protein. The table shows hundreds of thousands of distinct CDR3 sequences, with approximately 12% occurring only once. The sequencing sample was made of blood, either unsorted or a sorted T cell fraction (not recorded which). The receptors come from a male donor with ankylosing spondylitis. Both conserved end residues are part of each CDR3. Fields, in order: D gene, clone size, J gene, V gene, CDR3 protein, CDR3 DNA. The D gene is left open where the match is weak. Size tells how often a clone was seen (once, few, many) or the class of an expanded clone, and some rows leave it out.

TRBD1	NA	TRBJ2-3	TRBV6-1	CASRSGGEKDTQYF	TGTGCCAGCAGGTCAGGGGGCGAGAAAGATACGCAGTATTTT
NA	few	TRBJ2-2	TRBV20-1	CSARKGTGELFF	TGCAGTGCGAGAAAGGGGACCGGGGAGCTGTTTTTT
TRBD1	many	TRBJ2-2	TRBV7-2	CASSLTGVSGELFF	TGTGCCAGCAGCCTCACAGGGGTATCCGGGGAGCTGTTTTTT
TRBD2	NA	TRBJ2-5	TRBV10-3	CAISAASGEKTQYF	TGTGCCATCAGTGCGGCTAGCGGGGAGAAGACCCAGTACTTC
NA	few	TRBJ2-2	TRBV11-2	CASSPPGHYTGELFF	TGTGCCAGCAGCCCCCCCGGACACTACACCGGGGAGCTGTTTTTT
NA	NA	TRBJ1-2	TRBV3-1	CASSHNPNRGYTF	TGTGCCAGCAGCCATAACCCGAATCGCGGCTACACCTTC
NA	many	TRBJ1-4	TRBV20-1	CSAPPSATNEKLFF	TGCAGTGCCCCCCCCAGCGCAACTAATGAAAAACTGTTTTTT
NA	NA	TRBJ2-1	TRBV4-3	CASSQGSVLVDEQFF	TGCGCCAGCAGCCAAGGTTCCGTTCTAGTAGATGAGCAGTTCTTC
NA	NA	TRBJ2-1	TRBV20-1	CSAREQPNYNEQFF	TGCAGTGCTAGAGAACAGCCAAACTACAATGAGCAGTTCTTC
TRBD1	few	TRBJ2-3	TRBV20-1	CSAKTGADTQYF	TGCAGTGCTAAGACAGGGGCAGATACGCAGTATTTT
TRBD1	few	TRBJ1-1	TRBV20-1	CSARADRVNTEAFF	TGCAGTGCTAGAGCGGACAGGGTGAACACTGAAGCTTTCTTT
NA	few	TRBJ2-4	TRBV7-9	CASSLRGTAKNIQYF	TGTGCCAGCAGCTTACGGGGAACAGCCAAAAACATTCAGTACTTC
NA	NA	TRBJ1-1	TRBV5-1	CASNGRNTEAFF	TGCGCCAGCAACGGGCGGAACACTGAAGCTTTCTTT
NA	NA	TRBJ2-7	TRBV6-2/TRBV6-3	CASRAGASFSYEQYF	TGTGCCAGCAGGGCCGGGGCTTCTTTTAGCTACGAGCAGTACTTC
TRBD2	few	TRBJ2-1	TRBV20-1	CSVLAGNYNEQFF	TGCAGTGTCCTAGCGGGAAACTACAATGAGCAGTTCTTC
TRBD2	NA	TRBJ2-2	TRBV4-3	CASSQDMRLAGANTGELFF	TGCGCCAGCAGCCAAGATATGAGGCTAGCGGGAGCGAACACCGGGGAGCTGTTTTTT
NA	NA	TRBJ1-3	TRBV6-1	CASSEAGATNTIYF	TGTGCCAGCAGTGAAGCTGGGGCCACAAACACCATATATTTT
NA	NA	TRBJ2-3	TRBV12-3/TRBV12-4	CASRRDVDTQYF	TGTGCCAGCAGGAGGGATGTGGATACGCAGTATTTT
NA	few	TRBJ2-3	TRBV9	CASKGSAYTDTQYF	TGTGCCAGCAAAGGGAGCGCCTACACAGATACGCAGTATTTT
NA	few	TRBJ2-2	TRBV14	CASSQDWGQGSGELFF	TGTGCCAGCAGCCAAGATTGGGGGCAGGGGTCCGGGGAGCTGTTTTTT
NA	NA	TRBJ2-7	TRBV20-1	CSASKPGHMSGEQYF	TGCAGTGCTTCAAAGCCGGGACATATGTCGGGGGAGCAGTACTTC
NA	many	TRBJ1-6	TRBV7-6	CASSLDASTPLHF	TGTGCCAGCAGCTTAGATGCCAGTACACCCCTCCACTTT
NA	NA	TRBJ2-5	TRBV4-2	CASSQDSRQVTQYF	TGTGCCAGCAGCCAAGATTCCCGACAGGTGACCCAGTACTTC
NA	many	TRBJ1-2	TRBV7-9	CALETGPLNYGYTF	TGTGCCCTCGAAACGGGCCCTCTTAACTATGGCTACACCTTC
TRBD1	few	TRBJ2-7	TRBV29-1	CSVTQGAWEQYF	TGCAGCGTTACACAGGGGGCGTGGGAGCAGTACTTC
NA	many	TRBJ2-1	TRBV20-1	CSARVISYNEQFF	TGCAGTGCCCGCGTAATCTCCTACAATGAGCAGTTCTTC
NA	few	TRBJ2-1	TRBV2	CASSGGSPGNEQFF	TGTGCCAGCAGTGGGGGCAGTCCAGGGAATGAGCAGTTCTTC
TRBD1	NA	TRBJ2-7	TRBV5-1	CASSLVILGTAYEQYF	TGCGCCAGCAGCTTGGTCATTCTCGGGACAGCCTACGAGCAGTACTTC
NA	NA	TRBJ1-1	TRBV7-2	CASSLGPPINTEAFF	TGTGCCAGCAGCTTAGGGCCGCCAATTAACACTGAAGCTTTCTTT
NA	NA	TRBJ1-3	TRBV15	CATSRGRQAGNTIYF	TGTGCCACCAGCAGGGGTAGACAGGCTGGAAACACCATATATTTT
NA	many	TRBJ1-1	TRBV6-2/TRBV6-3	CASSETIRHTEAFF	TGTGCCAGCAGTGAGACGATACGGCACACTGAAGCTTTCTTT
NA	many	TRBJ1-5	TRBV12-3/TRBV12-4	CASSFRGSNQPQHF	TGTGCCAGCAGTTTTAGGGGGAGCAATCAGCCCCAGCATTTT
TRBD1	NA	TRBJ2-7	TRBV20-1	CSAVLGTGYEQYF	TGCAGTGCGGTTCTTGGGACAGGGTACGAGCAGTACTTC
NA	few	TRBJ1-1	TRBV6-5	CASSYSRDVNTEAFF	TGTGCCAGCAGTTACAGTAGGGACGTGAACACTGAAGCTTTCTTT
NA	many	TRBJ2-1	TRBV28	CASSLGGLPVGDEQFF	TGTGCCAGCAGTTTGGGGGGACTCCCCGTAGGGGATGAGCAGTTCTTC
TRBD1	NA	TRBJ1-6	TRBV7-3	CASSSRGTAYNSPLHF	TGTGCCAGCAGTTCCCGCGGGACAGCTTATAATTCACCCCTCCACTTT
NA	many	TRBJ1-1	TRBV20-1	CSAFGTKNTEAFF	TGCAGTGCGTTCGGGACGAAGAACACTGAAGCTTTCTTT
TRBD2	few	TRBJ2-7	TRBV15	CATSRVASGRALAYEQYF	TGTGCCACCAGCAGAGTCGCTAGCGGGAGGGCCCTAGCCTACGAGCAGTACTTC
NA	few	TRBJ2-2	TRBV11-1	CASSYTGRGLANTGELFF	TGTGCCAGCAGTTATACCGGGCGGGGACTCGCGAACACCGGGGAGCTGTTTTTT
NA	few	TRBJ2-7	TRBV6-7	CASSTGNGYEQYF	TGTGCCAGCAGTACAGGGAATGGCTACGAGCAGTACTTC
TRBD1	few	TRBJ1-2	TRBV4-2	CASSQPGTVYGYTF	TGTGCCAGCAGCCAACCCGGGACAGTCTATGGCTACACCTTC
TRBD1	many	TRBJ1-5	TRBV20-1	CSATTGVVQPQHF	TGCAGTGCTACAACAGGGGTAGTACAGCCCCAGCATTTT
TRBD2	many	TRBJ2-7	TRBV20-1	CSARDGLAGGYEQYF	TGCAGTGCTAGAGATGGGCTAGCGGGGGGCTACGAGCAGTACTTC
NA	NA	TRBJ1-4	TRBV29-1	CSVRHDAREKLFF	TGCAGCGTTCGACATGACGCGCGTGAAAAACTGTTTTTT
TRBD1	NA	TRBJ2-3	TRBV6-2/TRBV6-3	CASSGRGYTDTQYF	TGTGCCAGCTCGGGCAGGGGGTATACAGATACGCAGTATTTT
NA	NA	TRBJ2-5	TRBV6-2/TRBV6-3	CASSYLDQETQYF	TGTGCCAGCAGTTACTTGGACCAAGAGACCCAGTACTTC
NA	NA	TRBJ2-7	TRBV6-1	CASSSPGGTGEQYF	TGTGCCAGCAGCTCCCCCGGGGGAACGGGTGAGCAGTACTTC
NA	few	TRBJ2-5	TRBV28	CASSPLGGGRKTQYF	TGTGCCAGCAGCCCCCTCGGGGGAGGAAGGAAGACCCAGTACTTC
NA	many	TRBJ1-2	TRBV20-1	CSARYSITLYGYTF	TGCAGTGCTAGGTACAGCATTACCCTTTATGGCTACACCTTC
TRBD2	NA	TRBJ2-1	TRBV20-1	CSANTLTSGRGYNEQFF	TGCAGTGCTAACACCCTTACTAGCGGGAGGGGATACAATGAGCAGTTCTTC
NA	many	TRBJ1-5	TRBV20-1	CSARDPGYQPQHF	TGCAGTGCTAGAGATCCGGGGTATCAGCCCCAGCATTTT
NA	many	TRBJ2-7	TRBV7-9	CASSLNPSSYEQYF	TGTGCCAGCAGCCTCAATCCCAGCTCCTACGAGCAGTACTTC
NA	few	TRBJ2-4	TRBV20-1	CSASALYF	TGCAGTGCTTCGGCTCTGTACTTC
NA	few	TRBJ2-3	TRBV29-1	CSVGAFTGSATDTQYF	TGCAGCGTAGGAGCGTTTACAGGGTCTGCCACAGATACGCAGTATTTT
TRBD1	few	TRBJ1-1	TRBV6-2/TRBV6-3	CASTSTGVGTEAFF	TGTGCCAGCACCTCTACAGGGGTTGGCACTGAAGCTTTCTTT